This T cell receptor (beta chain) stems from a study of T-cell reconstitution after alpha-beta-depleted transplantation in children. This clonotype was seen only a few times. The CDR3 runs 15 residues. The germline CDR1 and CDR2 sequences are KGHDR and SFDVKD. Trimming pared 3 bases from V and 3 bases from J, leaving 11 bases between. Preparation of the TCRbeta library was carried out with unique molecular identifiers. MiXCR was run by TCRdb on the PCR reads, yielding one entry per CDR3 protein. The sample has roughly 590,000 distinct CDR3 sequences; around a sixth are singletons. This receptor was obtained from a human donor who donated a stem cell graft to a child with acute myeloid leukemia. The source material was PBMCs from the stem cell graft donor, sampled from the stem cell graft. This rearrangement joins TRBV24-1 to TRBJ1-5, with D tentatively TRBD1 (5 bases). The CDR3 here is CATSDGTGLNQPQHF. The CDR3, as DNA: TGTGCCACCAGTGATGGGACGGGGCTCAATCAGCCCCAGCATTTT.